Shown below are 14 T cell receptor beta chains from a single sample sequenced in a study of vaccination and CD4 T cells after COVID-19. TCRdb fed the PCR reads into MiXCR, producing one record per CDR3 protein. The sample shows about 19,000 distinct CDR3 sequences, 60% of them seen only once. Material: CD4+ T cells from blood, obtained after SARS-CoV-2 vaccination. Receptor source: a human donor who had recovered from COVID-19.

The chain links TRBV28 to TRBJ1-2, with D possibly being TRBD1 (6 bases). Trimming took 6 bases from V and 3 from J, leaving 17 bases between them. The CDR3 runs to 15 residues. From germline, CDR1 is MDHEN and CDR2 SYDVKM. This chain's CDR3 is CASRGWGAMDYGYTF. The DNA of the CDR3 is TGTGCCAGCAGGGGGTGGGGGGCTATGGACTATGGCTACACCTTC.

This chain uses TRBV15 with TRBJ2-1, with TRBD2 identical over 8 bases. Germline CDR1 LNHNV, CDR2 YYDKDF (reference sequence). V lost 1 base to trimming and J lost 12 bases; unmatched junction nucleotides: 8. The CDR3 has 14 residues. The CDR3 nucleotides are TGTGCCACCAGCAGAGGTATTTTAGCGGGACGGCAGTTCTTC. Translating it yields CATSRGILAGRQFF.

This clonotype was counted only a few times. This rearrangement joins TRBV2 to TRBJ1-1; perhaps TRBD1 as D (6 bases). CDR1 and CDR2 (germline): SNHLY, FYNNEI. This CDR3 is 14 amino acids long. Trimming shortened V by 0 bases and J by 11 bases, and 16 bases separated the two germline ends. The CDR3 loop reads CASSEALVRGTAFF. CDR3 sequence (DNA): TGTGCCAGCAGTGAAGCGCTTGTGAGGGGGACGGCTTTCTTT.

The chain has TRBV11-1 and TRBJ1-6; no clear D gene. V was shortened by 9 bases and J by 7 bases, with 10 bases between the two germline ends. There are 12 residues in the CDR3. The V gene's germline CDR1 is SGHAT and CDR2 FQDESV (reference sequence). CDR3 region: CARSRPNSPLHF. The CDR3, as DNA: TGTGCCAGATCCCGACCCAATTCACCCCTCCACTTT.

V and J are TRBV6-2 or TRBV6-3 and TRBJ2-2; D perhaps matches TRBD1 (5 bases). Trimming removed 2 bases at V and 6 bases at J, with 10 bases between. Germline V gene lookup returns CDR1 MNHEY and CDR2 SVGEGT. The CDR3 is 14 amino acids. The CDR3 nucleotides read TGTGCCAGCAGTTACAGACAGCTTCCCGGGGAGCTGTTTTTT. It codes for CASSYRQLPGELFF.

The rearrangement uses TRBV19 and TRBJ2-3, with 8 bases fitting TRBD2. Germline V gives CDR1 LNHDA, CDR2 SQIVND (reference sequence). The CDR3 extends over 14 amino acids. J gave up 4 bases and V 3 bases, and 3 bases lay outside the gene matches. CDR3 DNA: TGTGCCAGTAGTATCGGAGCGGGAGCAGATACGCAGTATTTT. Protein sequence: CASSIGAGADTQYF.

The chain employs TRBV6-1 and TRBJ2-5, with 8 bases aligning to TRBD1. The CDR3 sequence is 13 residues long. Germline trimming cut 6 bases from V and 6 bases from J; bases unmatched to any gene: 6. Germline CDR1 reads MNHNS; CDR2 reads SASEGT. CDR3 nucleotide sequence: TGTGCCAGCAGGCCTCAGGGGGCGAAGACCCAGTACTTC. This codes for CASRPQGAKTQYF.

This chain uses TRBV20-1 with TRBJ2-7, with D unresolved. The CDR3 sequence is 10 residues long. The V gene lost 5 bases and the J gene lost 8 bases, with 10 bases spanning the gap. Germline V gene sequence: CDR1 DFQATT, CDR2 SNEGSKA (reference sequence). This CDR3 is CSAQEKKQYF. DNA of the CDR3: TGCAGTGCTCAAGAAAAAAAGCAGTACTTC.

The V and J genes are TRBV12-3 or TRBV12-4 and TRBJ1-2; 11 positions agree with TRBD1. The J segment lost 8 bases and the V segment lost 6 bases, leaving 5 bases of the junction unmatched. The CDR3 loop spans 13 amino acids. CDR3 bases: TGTGCCAGCAGAGGACAGGGGGCCGGAGGCTACACCTTC. Translating it yields CASRGQGAGGYTF.

This clonotype was detected only a few times. V gene TRBV7-9 combines with J gene TRBJ2-5; D not resolved. The germline V gene has CDR1 SEHNR and CDR2 FQNEAQ (reference sequence). V was shortened by 5 bases and J by 2 bases, with 15 bases between the two germline ends. This CDR3 contains 15 residues. The CDR3 coding sequence is TGTGCCAGCAGCCCAATTGACTGGGTTCAAGAGACCCAGTACTTC. It yields the protein CASSPIDWVQETQYF. Full variable domain (outside the CDR3, taken from reference TRBV7-9 and TRBJ2-5): DTGVSQNPRHKITKRGQNVTFRCDPISEHNRLYWYRQTLGQGPEFLTYFQNEAQLEKSRLLSDRFSAERPKGSFSTLEIQRTEQGDSAMYLCASSPIDWVQETQYFGPGTRLLVL.

This chain joins TRBV20-1 and TRBJ2-2; 12 bases match TRBD2. Germline V gives CDR1 DFQATT, CDR2 SNEGSKA (reference sequence). The CDR3 contains 17 residues. The trim removed 0 bases at V and 5 bases at J, leaving 7 bases unmatched. The CDR3 bases are TGCAGTGCTAGAGATATGACTAGCGGGAGCGGAACCGGGGAGCTGTTTTTT. Translation: CSARDMTSGSGTGELFF.

The CDR3 nucleotides are TGTGCCAGCAGTGAGGGCCTAAATGAAAAACTGTTTTTT. Its translation is CASSEGLNEKLFF. The gene calls are TRBV2 and TRBJ1-4; D ambiguous. The CDR3 loop spans 13 amino acids. V lost 3 bases and J 5 bases, leaving 7 bases between the germline ends. Germline assignment: CDR1 SNHLY and CDR2 FYNNEI. Full variable domain (remainder filled in from reference TRBV2 and TRBJ1-4): EPEVTQTPSHQVTQMGQEVILRCVPISNHLYFYWYRQILGQKVEFLVSFYNNEISEKSEIFDDQFSVERPDGSNFTLKIRSTKLEDSAMYFCASSEGLNEKLFFGSGTQLSVL.

V is TRBV27 and J is TRBJ1-2; D gene unclear. The CDR3 loop spans 13 amino acids. The V and J ends lost 3 bases and 7 bases respectively, with 12 bases between them. From germline, CDR1 is MNHEY and CDR2 SMNVEV (reference sequence). The CDR3 DNA follows: TGTGCCAGCAGTTTCCGTAATGGAGGTGGCTACACCTTC. This encodes CASSFRNGGGYTF.

The V and J genes are TRBV2 and TRBJ2-2, with a weak D call TRBD2 (5 bases). CDR3 length: 14 amino acids. Per germline, CDR1 SNHLY and CDR2 FYNNEI. Trimming shortened V by 4 bases and J by 1 base, and 7 bases separated the two germline ends. The CDR3 coding sequence is TGTGCCAGCAGTGTGGACTTGAACACCGGGGAGCTGTTTTTT. Protein sequence: CASSVDLNTGELFF.